Shown below are 27 T cell receptor beta chains from a single sample sequenced in a study of T cells after yellow fever vaccination. MiXCR, applied by TCRdb to the 5' RACE reads, yields one record per CDR3 protein. The table records more than 200,000 distinct CDR3 sequences, about 3.7% of them present only once. Specimen: PBMCs, collected 15 days after the yellow fever booster vaccination. These receptor sequences come from a man aged 18 to 35 who received the YFV17D yellow fever vaccine.

This clonotype was observed at least ten times. The chain couples TRBV7-9 to TRBJ1-3; no clear D. The length of the CDR3 is 16 residues. V dropped 5 bases and J dropped 2 bases, with 16 bases sitting between them. Germline V lookup: CDR1 SEHNR, CDR2 FQNEAQ (reference sequence). In DNA, the CDR3 is TGTGCCAGCAGCCACGCCCTCCAGTGGGCTGGAAACACCATATATTTT. This translates into CASSHALQWAGNTIYF.

Ten or more counts support this clonotype. The DNA for the CDR3 is TGTGCCAGCAGCTTCGGACCAAGGTCGGATACGCAGTATTTT. It codes for CASSFGPRSDTQYF. The genes are TRBV7-6 and TRBJ2-3; unclear D gene. CDR1 is SGHVS, CDR2 FNYEAQ, per germline. This CDR3 is built from 14 residues. V was trimmed by 3 bases and J by 6 bases, leaving 13 bases between them.

This clonotype was detected a few times. CDR3 DNA: TGCGCCAGCAGCCCGCGGAGTGGGGGGCTCGCTGAAGCTTTCTTT. Protein sequence: CASSPRSGGLAEAFF. The chain is built from TRBV4-1 and TRBJ1-1; TRBD1 is a possible D gene (6 bases). The CDR3 sequence is 15 residues long. Trimming took off 4 bases at V and 6 bases at J, with 18 bases between the two ends. Germline V gene data show CDR1 as MGHRA and CDR2 as YSYEKL.

This clonotype has at least ten counts. The chain employs TRBV7-2 and TRBJ1-2; D unclear. This CDR3 contains 13 residues. Trimming removed 2 bases at V and 1 base at J, with 5 bases between. The germline CDR1 and CDR2 sequences are SGHTA and FQGNSA. CDR3 amino acids: CASSLNLNYGYTF. The CDR3 DNA is TGTGCCAGCAGCTTAAATCTTAACTATGGCTACACCTTC.

This clonotype has ten or more counts. The genes are TRBV20-1 and TRBJ2-3; no reliable D call. This CDR3 spans 15 amino acids. The germline V gene has CDR1 DFQATT and CDR2 SNEGSKA (reference sequence). Trimming took off 3 bases at V and 3 bases at J, with 16 bases between the two ends. The CDR3 DNA sequence: TGCAGTGCTAGGGCAGCCGAAGGAATTACAGATACGCAGTATTTT. It specifies CSARAAEGITDTQYF.

This clonotype has a count of ten or more. The chain uses TRBV7-6 and TRBJ1-4; D is unresolved. In germline, CDR1 is SGHVS, CDR2 FNYEAQ. Trimming cost V 0 bases and J 0 bases, with 5 bases left between them. The CDR3 is 15 residues long. CDR3 DNA sequence: TGTGCCAGCAGCTTAGCCGGGGCAACTAATGAAAAACTGTTTTTT. Residues: CASSLAGATNEKLFF.

This clonotype was counted at least ten times. The CDR3 coding sequence is TGTGCCAGCAGCTTCTCTTCGGGGGATAGAGAAAAACTGTTTTTT. Translated: CASSFSSGDREKLFF. The chain uses TRBV7-2 and TRBJ1-4; D possibly corresponds to TRBD1 (5 bases). From germline, CDR1 is SGHTA and CDR2 FQGNSA. The CDR3 is 15 residues long. Trimming shortened V by 3 bases and J by 8 bases, and 16 bases separated the two germline ends.

This clonotype was seen ten or more times. The chain carries TRBV29-1 and TRBJ2-3; D gene ambiguous. The length of the CDR3 is 14 residues. Germline V CDR1 and CDR2: SQVTM, ANQGSEA. V dropped 6 bases and J dropped 0 bases, with 13 bases sitting between them. CDR3 nucleotide sequence: TGCAGCGTGGCTAGGGCTCCTAGCACAGATACGCAGTATTTT. Its protein is CSVARAPSTDTQYF.

The chain joins TRBV28 to TRBJ2-7; 9 bases align to TRBD1. The CDR3 totals 14 residues. The V gene end was trimmed by 5 bases and the J gene end by 7 bases; junction bases not matched to a gene: 9. Germline loops: CDR1 MDHEN, CDR2 SYDVKM. The CDR3 spells CASSPEDRGGEQYV. CDR3 DNA: TGTGCCAGCAGTCCCGAGGACAGGGGAGGAGAGCAGTACGTC.

This clonotype showed up many times. The gene calls are TRBV4-3 and TRBJ2-2, with D maybe TRBD2 (6 bases). From germline, CDR1 is LGHNA and CDR2 YSLEER. The CDR3 has 15 amino acids. Between the trimmed V and J ends, which lost 0 bases and 6 bases, there was a span of 11 bases. The CDR3 DNA sequence: TGCGCCAGCAGCCAAGAGCCCTGGGGGGCCGGGGAGCTGTTTTTT. Protein: CASSQEPWGAGELFF.

This clonotype came up many times. The V gene is TRBV7-9, the J gene TRBJ1-1; D gene uncertain. The V end was cut by 4 bases, the J end by 0 bases, with 6 bases between. The V gene's germline CDR1 is SEHNR and CDR2 FQNEAQ (reference sequence). CDR3 size: 13 residues. The chain's CDR3 is CASSWGMNTEAFF. CDR3 bases: TGTGCCAGCAGCTGGGGAATGAACACTGAAGCTTTCTTT.

This clonotype has at least ten counts. The J gene is TRBJ2-7, the V gene TRBV7-8; TRBD2 aligns across 9 bases. The ends lost 6 bases at V and 9 bases at J; junction bases unmatched: 15. The CDR3 consists of 15 residues. The germline CDR1 and CDR2 sequences are SGHVS and FQNEAQ. The chain's CDR3 is CASSSLAGLNKGQYF. CDR3 DNA sequence: TGTGCCAGCAGTTCCCTAGCGGGGCTAAATAAAGGGCAGTACTTC.

This clonotype was counted many times. The V call is TRBV5-5, the J call TRBJ1-2; 8 bases map to TRBD1. The V segment lost 1 base and the J segment 5 bases; nucleotides outside the gene matches: 4. Germline V gene lookup returns CDR1 SGHKS and CDR2 YYEKEE (reference sequence). The CDR3 sequence is 14 residues long. The CDR3 nucleotides read TGTGCCAGCAGCTTGAACAGGGGGGAGTATGGCTACACCTTC. Translating gives CASSLNRGEYGYTF. The whole variable domain, remainder taken from reference TRBV5-5 and TRBJ1-2, is DAGVTQSPTHLIKTRGQQVTLRCSPISGHKSVSWYQQVLGQGPQFIFQYYEKEERGRGNFPDRFSARQFPNYSSELNVNALLLGDSALYLCASSLNRGEYGYTFGSGTRLTVV.

This clonotype was recorded many times. The V call is TRBV3-1, the J call TRBJ2-3, with unresolved D. The CDR3 runs to 14 residues. V lost 4 bases and J lost 5, with 13 bases in between. Germline CDR1 is LGHDT and CDR2 is YNNKEL (reference sequence). CDR3 sequence: CASSPQLVGDTQYF. The CDR3 region has the DNA TGTGCCAGCAGCCCGCAACTCGTTGGAGATACGCAGTATTTT.

This clonotype came up many times. This chain joins TRBV23-1 and TRBJ2-5; tentative D call: TRBD2 (7 bases). TRBV23-1 falls under the ORF class, with uncertain function. V lost 6 bases and J 2 bases, leaving 25 bases between the germline ends. The CDR3 sequence is 18 residues long. This CDR3 reads CASSYQNRDGRGQETQYF. The CDR3 coding sequence is TGCGCCAGCAGCTATCAAAACAGGGACGGGCGGGGGCAAGAGACCCAGTACTTC.

This chain joins TRBV21-1 and TRBJ2-5; TRBD2 reflects the table's D call only, with no check against the DNA. TRBV21-1 is a pseudogene. This CDR3 has 16 amino acids. In DNA, the CDR3 is TGTGCCAGCAGCGCGGGGGGACTAGCAGAGGGAGAGACCCAGTACTTC. It encodes CASSAGGLAEGETQYF.

This chain connects TRBV4-2 to TRBJ2-1, with 11 bases fitting TRBD1. Germline CDR1 is LGHNA and CDR2 is YNFKEQ. This CDR3 region has 17 residues. V was pared by 3 bases and J by 2 bases, with 6 bases of the junction left unmatched. The CDR3: CASSQETGQGAYNEQFF. In nucleotides, the CDR3 is TGTGCCAGCAGCCAGGAAACGGGACAGGGGGCCTACAATGAGCAGTTCTTC.

The sample holds many counts of this clonotype. This chain joins TRBV6-2 or TRBV6-3 and TRBJ2-7, with 11 bases fitting TRBD1. CDR1 is MNHEY, CDR2 SVGEGT, per germline. There are 14 residues in the CDR3. V was pared by 7 bases and J by 3 bases, with 5 bases of the junction left unmatched. The CDR3 nucleotides are TGTGCCAGCAAATTAGGGACAGGGGGCTACGAGCAGTACGTC. Amino acid sequence: CASKLGTGGYEQYV.

The sample holds many counts of this clonotype. The chain combines TRBV6-5 with TRBJ1-2, with 8 bases aligning to TRBD1. Trimming removed 2 bases from V and 4 bases from J; junction bases left unmatched: 6. The CDR3 runs 15 residues. CDR1 and CDR2 from the germline V gene are MNHEY and SVGAGI. CDR3 in amino acids: CASSYVSGGGYGYTF. The CDR3 DNA follows: TGTGCCAGCAGTTACGTCTCAGGGGGCGGCTATGGCTACACCTTC.

This clonotype was recorded at least ten times. V is TRBV7-9 and J is TRBJ1-2; TRBD1 agrees at 11 bases. The germline V gene encodes CDR1 SEHNR and CDR2 FQNEAQ (reference sequence). V shed 3 bases and J 6 bases; nucleotides not matched to a gene: 0. The CDR3 has 13 residues. The CDR3 is CASSLGQGDGYTF. The CDR3 DNA follows: TGTGCCAGCAGCTTGGGACAGGGGGATGGCTACACCTTC.

This clonotype was recorded many times. The V gene is TRBV3-1, the J gene TRBJ1-2, with D unclear. This CDR3 contains 14 residues. V gave up 2 bases and J gave up 3 bases, with 10 bases separating them. CDR1 is LGHDT, CDR2 YNNKEL, per germline (reference sequence). The CDR3, as DNA: TGTGCCAGCAGCCAATCCCACGGAGACTATGGCTACACCTTC. Residues: CASSQSHGDYGYTF.

There are many counts of this clonotype. The genes are TRBV27 and TRBJ2-1, with D possibly matching TRBD2 (5 bases). This CDR3 region has 17 residues. V lost 6 bases, J lost 4 bases, and 22 bases lay in between. Germline V gives CDR1 MNHEY, CDR2 SMNVEV (reference sequence). The CDR3 reads CASSRLPGLESYNEQFF. The CDR3 bases are TGTGCCAGCAGCCGACTCCCCGGACTCGAATCGTACAATGAGCAGTTCTTC.

At least ten counts were recorded for this clonotype. This rearrangement joins TRBV28 to TRBJ1-3; D gene unclear. V lost 6 bases and J lost 0, with 12 bases in between. The CDR3 is made up of 15 amino acids. Germline CDR1 MDHEN, CDR2 SYDVKM. The CDR3 region is CASRRRTHSGNTIYF. The CDR3 DNA sequence: TGTGCCAGCAGACGACGGACCCACTCTGGAAACACCATATATTTT.

This clonotype was observed at least ten times. This chain connects TRBV20-1 to TRBJ1-5, with a possible D match to TRBD1 (6 bases). Per germline, CDR1 DFQATT and CDR2 SNEGSKA (reference sequence). This CDR3 contains 12 residues. V was trimmed by 4 bases and J by 9 bases, leaving 13 bases between them. The CDR3 bases are TGCAGTGCTACCGACAGGCGGGGGCCCCAGCATTTT. Amino acids: CSATDRRGPQHF.

In its sample, this clonotype was seen many times. The J gene is TRBJ2-5, the V gene TRBV7-2, with 8 bases fitting TRBD2. The CDR3 extends over 14 amino acids. CDR1 is SGHTA, CDR2 FQGNSA, per germline. V shed 5 bases, J shed 6 bases, and the junction held 8 bases outside the gene matches. CDR3 sequence reads: CASSQTSGRQTQYF. CDR3 DNA: TGTGCCAGCAGCCAAACTAGCGGAAGACAGACCCAGTACTTC.

This clonotype was observed at least ten times. The V and J genes are TRBV28 and TRBJ2-5; D remains unclear. V was trimmed by 6 bases and J by 5 bases, leaving 13 bases between them. Looked up from germline, CDR1 is MDHEN and CDR2 is SYDVKM. The CDR3 is 13 residues long. The CDR3 nucleotides are TGTGCCAGCAGCCCAGCCTCGTTGGAGACCCAGTACTTC. This encodes CASSPASLETQYF.

This clonotype has a count of ten or more. The chain carries TRBV6-6 and TRBJ2-5; 8 bases line up with TRBD2. This CDR3 spans 15 amino acids. Per germline, CDR1 MNHNY and CDR2 SVGAGI (reference sequence). The V and J ends lost 10 bases and 7 bases, in that order; junction bases with no gene match: 17. Written as DNA, the CDR3 is TGTGCCACCCTAATTCGTGGGCTAGCGGGTGCGACCCAGTACTTC. Protein: CATLIRGLAGATQYF.